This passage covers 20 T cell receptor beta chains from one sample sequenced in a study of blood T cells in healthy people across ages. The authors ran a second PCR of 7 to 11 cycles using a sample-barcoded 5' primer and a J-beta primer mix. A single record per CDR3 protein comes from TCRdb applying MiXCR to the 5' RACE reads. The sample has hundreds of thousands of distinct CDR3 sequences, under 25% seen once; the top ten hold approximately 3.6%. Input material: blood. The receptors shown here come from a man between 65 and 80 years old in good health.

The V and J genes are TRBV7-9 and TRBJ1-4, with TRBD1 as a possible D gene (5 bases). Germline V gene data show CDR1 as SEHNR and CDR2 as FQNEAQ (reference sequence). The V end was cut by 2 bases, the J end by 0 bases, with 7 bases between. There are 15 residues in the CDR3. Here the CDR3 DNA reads TGTGCCAGCAGCTTATTGGACACAACTAATGAAAAACTGTTTTTT. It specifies CASSLLDTTNEKLFF.

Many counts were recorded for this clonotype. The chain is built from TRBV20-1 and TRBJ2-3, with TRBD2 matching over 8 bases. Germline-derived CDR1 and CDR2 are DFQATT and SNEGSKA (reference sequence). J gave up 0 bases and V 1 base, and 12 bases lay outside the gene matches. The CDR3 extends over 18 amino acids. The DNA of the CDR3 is TGCAGTGCTAGAGTCGGATTGGGTAGCGGGACCAGCACAGATACGCAGTATTTT. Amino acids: CSARVGLGSGTSTDTQYF.

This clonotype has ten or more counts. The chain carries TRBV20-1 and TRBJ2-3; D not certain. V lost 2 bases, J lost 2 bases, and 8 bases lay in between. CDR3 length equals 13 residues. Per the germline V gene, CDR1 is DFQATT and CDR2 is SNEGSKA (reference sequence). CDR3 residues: CSARRENTDTQYF. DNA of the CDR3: TGCAGTGCTAGAAGGGAAAACACAGATACGCAGTATTTT.

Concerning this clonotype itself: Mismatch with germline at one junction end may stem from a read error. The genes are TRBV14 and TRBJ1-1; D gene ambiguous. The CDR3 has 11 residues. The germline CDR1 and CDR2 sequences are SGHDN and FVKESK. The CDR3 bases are TGTGCCAGCAGCCAAGGCACTGCAGCTTTCTTT. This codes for CASSQGTAAFF.

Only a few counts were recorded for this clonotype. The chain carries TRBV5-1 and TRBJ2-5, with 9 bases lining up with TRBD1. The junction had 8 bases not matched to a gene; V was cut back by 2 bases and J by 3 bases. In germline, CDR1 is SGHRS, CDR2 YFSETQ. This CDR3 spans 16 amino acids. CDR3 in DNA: TGCGCCAGCAGCTTACAGGGGGCTGGAGGGGAAGAGACCCAGTACTTC. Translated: CASSLQGAGGEETQYF.

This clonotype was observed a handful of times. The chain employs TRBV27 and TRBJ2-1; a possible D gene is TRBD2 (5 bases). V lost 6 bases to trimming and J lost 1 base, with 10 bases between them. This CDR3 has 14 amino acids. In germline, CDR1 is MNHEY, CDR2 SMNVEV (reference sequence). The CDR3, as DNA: TGTGCCAGCAGCTCGGTAGCGTCCTACAATGAGCAGTTCTTC. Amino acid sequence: CASSSVASYNEQFF.

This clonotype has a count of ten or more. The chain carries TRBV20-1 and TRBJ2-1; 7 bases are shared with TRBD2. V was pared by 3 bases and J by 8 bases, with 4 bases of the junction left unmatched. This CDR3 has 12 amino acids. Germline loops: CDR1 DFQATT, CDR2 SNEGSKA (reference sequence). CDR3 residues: CSARGGIDEQFF. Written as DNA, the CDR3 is TGCAGTGCTAGGGGGGGGATTGATGAGCAGTTCTTC.

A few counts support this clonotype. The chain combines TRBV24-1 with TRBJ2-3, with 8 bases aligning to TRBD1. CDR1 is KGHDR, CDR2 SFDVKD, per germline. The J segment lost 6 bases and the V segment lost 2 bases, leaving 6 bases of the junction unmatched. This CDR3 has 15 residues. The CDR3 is CATSDYSTGADTQYF. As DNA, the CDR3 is TGTGCCACCAGTGATTATTCGACAGGGGCGGATACGCAGTATTTT.

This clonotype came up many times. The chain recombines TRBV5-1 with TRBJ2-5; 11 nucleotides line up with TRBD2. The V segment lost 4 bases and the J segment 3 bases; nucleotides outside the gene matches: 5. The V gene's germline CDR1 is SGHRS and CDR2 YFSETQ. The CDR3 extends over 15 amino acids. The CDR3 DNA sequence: TGCGCCAGCAGCCTAGCGGGAGGCCCTGAAGAGACCCAGTACTTC. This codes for CASSLAGGPEETQYF.

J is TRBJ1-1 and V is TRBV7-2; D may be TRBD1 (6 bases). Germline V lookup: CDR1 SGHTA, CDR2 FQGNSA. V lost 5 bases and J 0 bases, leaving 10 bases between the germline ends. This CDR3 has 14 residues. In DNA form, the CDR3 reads TGTGCCAGCAGCCATGGGACAATGAACACTGAAGCTTTCTTT. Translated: CASSHGTMNTEAFF.

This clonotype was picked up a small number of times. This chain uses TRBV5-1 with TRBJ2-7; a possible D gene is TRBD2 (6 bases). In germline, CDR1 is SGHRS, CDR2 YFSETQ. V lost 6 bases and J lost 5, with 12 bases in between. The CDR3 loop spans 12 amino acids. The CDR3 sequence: CASNGGADEQYF. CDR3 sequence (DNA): TGCGCCAGCAACGGAGGGGCGGACGAGCAGTACTTC.

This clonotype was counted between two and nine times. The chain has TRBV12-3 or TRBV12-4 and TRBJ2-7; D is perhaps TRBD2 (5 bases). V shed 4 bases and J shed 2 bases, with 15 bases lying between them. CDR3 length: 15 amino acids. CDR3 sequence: CASSSAGLLPYEQYF. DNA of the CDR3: TGTGCCAGCAGTTCCGCGGGTCTTCTACCCTACGAGCAGTACTTC.

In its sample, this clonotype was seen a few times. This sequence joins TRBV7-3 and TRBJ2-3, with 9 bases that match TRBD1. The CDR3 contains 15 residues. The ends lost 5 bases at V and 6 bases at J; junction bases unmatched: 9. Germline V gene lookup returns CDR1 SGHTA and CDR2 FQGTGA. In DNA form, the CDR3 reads TGTGCCAGCAGCAAACAGGGGGCGGATGTCGATACGCAGTATTTT. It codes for CASSKQGADVDTQYF. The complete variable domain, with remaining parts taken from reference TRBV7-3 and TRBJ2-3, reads GAGVSQTPSNKVTEKGKYVELRCDPISGHTALYWYRQSLGQGPEFLIYFQGTGAADDSGLPNDRFFAVRPEGSVSTLKIQRTERGDSAVYLCASSKQGADVDTQYFGPGTRLTVL.

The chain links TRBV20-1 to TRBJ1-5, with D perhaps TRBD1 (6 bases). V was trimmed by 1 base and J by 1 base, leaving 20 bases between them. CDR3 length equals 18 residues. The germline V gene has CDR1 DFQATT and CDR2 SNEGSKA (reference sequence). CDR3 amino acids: CSARGVEGGGVSNQPQHF. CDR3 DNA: TGCAGTGCTAGAGGGGTAGAAGGAGGGGGTGTCAGCAATCAGCCCCAGCATTTT.

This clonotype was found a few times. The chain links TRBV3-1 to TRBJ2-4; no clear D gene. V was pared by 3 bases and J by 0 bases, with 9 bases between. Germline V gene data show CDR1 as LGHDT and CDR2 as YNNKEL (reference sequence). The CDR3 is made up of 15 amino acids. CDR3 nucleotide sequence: TGTGCCAGCAGCCAGGCAAATTCAGCCAAAAACATTCAGTACTTC. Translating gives CASSQANSAKNIQYF.

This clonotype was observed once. CDR3 bases: TGCAGTGCTCCGACTAGCCGAGACTACGAGCAGTACTTC. This sequence encodes CSAPTSRDYEQYF. The gene calls are TRBV20-1 and TRBJ2-7; TRBD2 matches 7 bases. Germline V gene sequence: CDR1 DFQATT, CDR2 SNEGSKA (reference sequence). This CDR3 region has 13 residues. The trim removed 5 bases at V and 3 bases at J, leaving 7 bases unmatched.

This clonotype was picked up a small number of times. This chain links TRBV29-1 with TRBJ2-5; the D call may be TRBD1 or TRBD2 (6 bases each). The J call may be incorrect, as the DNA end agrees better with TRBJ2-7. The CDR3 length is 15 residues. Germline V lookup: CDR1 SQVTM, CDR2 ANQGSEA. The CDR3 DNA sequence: TGCAGCGTTGCCGCTCGTGTGGGGGGCGAAGACGAGCAGTACTTC. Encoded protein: CSVAARVGGEDEQYF.

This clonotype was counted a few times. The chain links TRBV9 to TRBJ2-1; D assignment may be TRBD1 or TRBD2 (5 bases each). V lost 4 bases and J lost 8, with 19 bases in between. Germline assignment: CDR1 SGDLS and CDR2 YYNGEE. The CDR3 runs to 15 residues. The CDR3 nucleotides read TGTGCCAGCAGCACGCGGGCAGGGAGTTTGGATGAGCAGTTCTTC. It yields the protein CASSTRAGSLDEQFF.

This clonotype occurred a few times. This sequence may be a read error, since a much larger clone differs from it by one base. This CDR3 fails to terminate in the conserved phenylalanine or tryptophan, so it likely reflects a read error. The chain's CDR3 is CASSLQGIRNTDTQYL. The CDR3 DNA sequence: TGCGCCAGCAGCTTACAGGGGATCAGGAACACAGATACGCAGTATCTT. The gene calls are TRBV5-1 and TRBJ2-3; 7 positions agree with TRBD1. CDR1 SGHRS and CDR2 YFSETQ come from the germline V gene. The CDR3 is made up of 16 amino acids. V dropped 2 bases and J dropped 2; count of bases not matched to a gene: 8.

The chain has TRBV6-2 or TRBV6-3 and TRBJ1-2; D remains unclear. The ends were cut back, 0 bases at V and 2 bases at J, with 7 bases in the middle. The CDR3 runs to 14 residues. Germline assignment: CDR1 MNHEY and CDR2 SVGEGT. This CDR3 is CASSYSARNYGYTF. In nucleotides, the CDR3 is TGTGCCAGCAGTTACTCAGCCAGGAACTATGGCTACACCTTC.